This T cell receptor (beta chain) was obtained from a study of identical twins. Broader study findings: When twins shared out-of-frame alpha sequences, those sequences had excess low generation probability.

Germline assignment: CDR1 ENHRY and CDR2 SYGVKD. The CDR3 loop spans 15 amino acids. With 8 bases removed from V and 2 bases from J, the gap between germline ends came to 19 bases. Template switching added a universal primer binding site, and final cDNA carried unique molecular identifiers. MiXCR, run by TCRdb on the 5' RACE reads, gives a single entry per CDR3 protein. The sample comprises approximately 280,000 distinct CDR3 sequences, approximately 8% of which are singletons, and more than 2% rests with the top ten. This clonotype was seen a few times. Its cognate antigen is unknown. These same records also appear under a second study, on yellow fever vaccine responses in identical twins. That source adds: Twin vaccine T cell responses reportedly seemed partly convergent, partly personalized.

Sequencing input: memory (CD45RO+) T cells sorted from blood. This chain joins TRBV10-3 and TRBJ2-7; perhaps TRBD1 as D (6 bases). The receptor comes from a young woman in good health. The DNA for the CDR3 is TGTGCCATCTCTGGCGGGCCCAAGGGGGCCTACGAGCAGTACTTC. Protein: CAISGGPKGAYEQYF.